The 15 T cell receptor beta chains in this list originate from one sample, sequenced in a study of memory CD4+ T cells and cytomegalovirus serostatus. Single viable CD3+CD4+CD8-CD45RO+ cells were sorted as the memory CD4+ T cells. Using immunoSEQ multiplex PCR, the repertoire was profiled, and TCRdb retains in-frame clones only, with some absent. The table lists under 50,000 clones, 75% to 85% of them singletons, with approximately 1% in the top ten. Material for sequencing was memory CD4+ T cells from blood. Receptors originate from an adult in good health and CMV-seronegative.

V gene TRBV13 combines with J gene TRBJ2-7, with TRBD1 matching over 8 bases. Germline V lookup: CDR1 PRHDT, CDR2 FYEKMQ (reference sequence). CDR3 size: 15 residues. Trimming at V came to 5 bases and at J to 1 base, leaving 7 bases not matched to a gene. DNA of the CDR3: TGTGCCAGCAGCCAGACGGGACAGGCTTCCTACGAGCAGTACTTC. Translating it yields CASSQTGQASYEQYF. The entire variable domain, with the rest obtained from reference TRBV13 and TRBJ2-7, is as follows: AAGVIQSPRHLIKEKRETATLKCYPIPRHDTVYWYQQGPGQDPQFLISFYEKMQSDKGSIPDRFSAQQFSDYHSELNMSSLELGDSALYFCASSQTGQASYEQYFGPGTRLTVT.

This chain links TRBV4-1 with TRBJ2-7; maybe TRBD1 (7 bases). The CDR3 totals 14 residues. Trimming took off 3 bases at V and 4 bases at J, with 13 bases between the two ends. Germline CDR1 is MGHRA and CDR2 is YSYEKL. CDR3 in amino acids: CASSQAGQSYEQYF. CDR3 DNA sequence: TGCGCCAGCAGCCAGGCGGGACAGTCATACGAGCAGTACTTC.

J is TRBJ2-1 and V is TRBV5-4; D gene uncertain. The V and J ends lost 0 bases and 2 bases respectively, with 9 bases between them. Germline CDR1 SGHNT, CDR2 YYREEE (reference sequence). The CDR3 is 15 residues long. The CDR3 protein is CASSLAGTPYNEQFF. The DNA for the CDR3 is TGTGCCAGCAGCTTGGCCGGCACCCCCTACAATGAGCAGTTCTTC.

This sequence joins TRBV18 and TRBJ1-4, with 7 bases aligning to TRBD1. The CDR3 is 15 residues long. Germline V CDR1 and CDR2: KGHSH, LQKENI. Trimming removed 3 bases from V and 10 bases from J; junction bases left unmatched: 11. The CDR3 nucleotides read TGTGCCAGCTCACCTGGACGTCTAGACAGGGCAAAACTGTTTTTT. As protein: CASSPGRLDRAKLFF.

The chain combines TRBV6-5 with TRBJ1-1; D is unresolved. The germline V gene encodes CDR1 MNHEY and CDR2 SVGAGI. V was clipped by 4 bases and J by 4 bases, with 13 bases between them. The CDR3 length is 14 residues. The CDR3: CASSFRGVGTEAFF. DNA of the CDR3: TGTGCCAGCAGTTTTCGGGGAGTGGGCACTGAAGCTTTCTTT.

This clone was detected a few times. The J gene is TRBJ1-2, the V gene TRBV11-2; D may be TRBD1 (6 bases). Germline V gene sequence: CDR1 SGHAT, CDR2 FQNNGV. V shed 7 bases and J shed 7 bases, with 16 bases lying between them. CDR3 length: 13 amino acids. DNA for the CDR3: TGTGCCAGCAACCAAGGGGGGGGAGGTGGCTACACCTTC. Translation: CASNQGGGGGYTF.

V usage is TRBV5-1 and J usage is TRBJ1-1, with D possibly TRBD1 on 5 matching bases. This CDR3 is built from 15 residues. Trimming left V 5 bases short and J 1 base short, with 15 bases between. CDR1 and CDR2 from the germline V gene are SGHRS and YFSETQ. As DNA, the CDR3 is TGCGCCAGCAGGATGGCAGGGAGTACGAACACTGAAGCTTTCTTT. Its translation: CASRMAGSTNTEAFF.

The chain uses TRBV7-2 and TRBJ1-1; 7 bases are shared with TRBD1. This CDR3 is 14 amino acids long. Germline lookup yields CDR1 SGHTA and CDR2 FQGNSA. V trimming: 5 bases; J trimming: 4 bases; junction bases outside the gene matches: 7. CDR3 DNA: TGTGCCAGCAGCACGGCCAGGGGGAGCACTGAAGCTTTCTTT. As protein: CASSTARGSTEAFF.

The V and J genes are TRBV19 and TRBJ2-2, with D possibly TRBD2 on 5 matching bases. Germline V CDR1 and CDR2: LNHDA, SQIVND (reference sequence). The V end lost 3 bases, the J end lost 7 bases, and 12 bases lay between the germline ends. The CDR3 sequence is 14 residues long. CDR3 protein: CASSIPVAYGELFF. The CDR3 DNA reads as TGTGCCAGTAGTATCCCCGTAGCGTACGGGGAGCTGTTTTTT.

The chain carries TRBV5-1 and TRBJ2-3, with a tentative D call TRBD2 (6 bases). Germline loops: CDR1 SGHRS, CDR2 YFSETQ. The V gene lost 3 bases and the J gene lost 3 bases, with 11 bases spanning the gap. The CDR3 has 14 residues. As DNA, the CDR3 is TGCGCCAGCAGCTCCGGCGGGGTAACAGATACGCAGTATTTT. Amino acid sequence: CASSSGGVTDTQYF.

The chain couples TRBV18 to TRBJ2-1; D might be TRBD2 (6 bases). Trimming took off 4 bases at V and 4 bases at J, with 14 bases between the two ends. The CDR3 loop spans 15 amino acids. Germline CDR1 is KGHSH and CDR2 is LQKENI. The chain's CDR3 is CASSLLRGGYNEQFF. Here the CDR3 DNA reads TGTGCCAGCTCACTCCTTCGGGGAGGTTACAATGAGCAGTTCTTC.

The rearrangement joins TRBV5-4 to TRBJ1-2, with D tentatively TRBD1 (5 bases). The CDR3 is 14 residues long. CDR1 and CDR2 from the germline V gene are SGHNT and YYREEE (reference sequence). Trimming shortened V by 2 bases and J by 1 base, and 9 bases separated the two germline ends. The CDR3 sequence: CASSFQGYNYGYTF. The CDR3 DNA reads as TGTGCCAGCAGCTTCCAGGGCTATAACTATGGCTACACCTTC.

The chain has TRBV7-2 and TRBJ1-2, with TRBD1 as a possible D gene (5 bases). Trimming took off 0 bases at V and 5 bases at J, with 10 bases between the two ends. The germline V gene encodes CDR1 SGHTA and CDR2 FQGNSA. The CDR3 extends over 14 amino acids. The CDR3 bases are TGTGCCAGCAGCTTAGCTGGGGACGGATATGGCTACACCTTC. Encoded protein: CASSLAGDGYGYTF.

The chain links TRBV7-2 to TRBJ2-5, with D possibly being TRBD1 (6 bases). The germline V gene has CDR1 SGHTA and CDR2 FQGNSA. The CDR3 is made up of 14 amino acids. Trimming took off 5 bases at V and 5 bases at J, with 15 bases between the two ends. The CDR3 nucleotides are TGTGCCAGCAGCCCACAACAGGGTACGGAGACCCAGTACTTC. Translated, it gives CASSPQQGTETQYF.

The chain carries TRBV28 and TRBJ1-6; the match to TRBD1 covers 7 bases. In germline, CDR1 is MDHEN, CDR2 SYDVKM. Losses at the gene ends were 5 bases for V and 10 bases for J; bases not matched to a gene: 8. This CDR3 has 14 amino acids. The CDR3 DNA reads TGTGCCAGCAGTCCAGCAGGGGGAGAATCACCCCTCCACTTT. Its protein product is CASSPAGGESPLHF.